What follows describes a single T cell receptor beta chain. It lacks a known antigen. No base qualities exist here, and no much larger clone lies one base off it. The cohort consisted of 666 healthy bone marrow donors. Cohort members were all nominally healthy when sampled, although unrecorded immune exposures were likely present. The donor tested CMV seropositive and was one of the 289 seropositive cohort members. A peripheral blood sample was provided by each donor, and peripheral blood mononuclear cells were used for TCR beta sequencing. The Qiagen DNeasy Blood Extraction Kit was used to extract genomic DNA from the blood cell samples. This entry is derived from a study of cytomegalovirus exposure and HLA in healthy donors (dated by TCRdb to about 2017). With respect to the entire study: In an earlier analysis of around 540 of the donors, around 300 Gb of sequence data and 95 million to 130 million unique TCR beta sequences from roughly 180 million T cells were reported. The later analysis used no new phenotypic data to find candidate immune exposures, relying instead on TCR beta sequences and their occurrence across donors. Every discovery cohort repertoire had been produced on one sequencing platform. The genetic ancestry cluster associated with self-reported Caucasian donors included over 80% of the 350 to 500 genotyped donors. Typing coverage varied by locus: roughly 629-640 donors for A, B, C, DRB1 and DQB1; around 560 for DQA1; around 610 for DPA1; approximately 470 for DPB1. To predict cytomegalovirus infection status, the study combined high-throughput TCR immunosequencing, statistical association of individual TCRs with disease status, and machine learning. In a later analysis, previously published TCR beta repertoires from more than 500 donors were re-analyzed and high-resolution HLA genotyping was added so that TCR occurrence patterns could be studied. Donor age, sex, ethnicity and CMV serostatus were compiled together with the repertoire data. The study was designed to test whether signatures of past pathogen exposure could be identified by cataloging public T cell receptors. The T cell repertoires of several hundred subjects were profiled by immunosequencing and related to cytomegalovirus serostatus. Among a few hundred genotyped donors of the cohort, an average of approximately 230,000 unique TCR beta nucleotide sequences were sequenced per donor, roughly 20% of them non-productive. Along with the roughly 710-subject first cohort, a separate validation cohort of over a hundred different subjects was used. An earlier analysis of around 640 of the donors used high-throughput TCR beta sequencing to judge whether each TCR beta V gene segment behaved as functional or pseudogenic. Roughly 300 gigabases of sequencing data and 78 million or so unique TCR sequences were included in an early release covering about 620 HLA-typed donors. About five DR-DQ haplotypes were handled as single units for association and clustering because linkage in the cohort was strong. Genome-wide SNP genotypes for about 65% of the 666 donors were used in a later genetic analysis, which treated that subset as a discovery cohort. HLA typing included class I and class II loci at four-digit resolution. Results and caveats for the whole study, not just this receptor: A further reported finding was that TCR beta sequences accurately predicted the HLA-A and HLA-B alleles for most subjects in the first cohort. In vitro tests confirmed that three of the cytomegalovirus-associated TCR beta chains recognize cytomegalovirus antigens. A later genetic analysis reported fewer N-insertions in productive TCRs among donors in an Asian-associated ancestry cluster than the roughly 620-donor mean. Assigning TCR associations to individual alleles was difficult when HLA alleles, especially DR and DQ, strongly co-occurred. The authors suggested that the approach could potentially be generalized to other disease states and immunological phenotypes. In the study, 150 to 200 TCR beta chains were listed as associated with cytomegalovirus. Several of the top co-occurrence clusters appeared to be linked to parvovirus B19, influenza, CMV and Epstein-Barr virus, according to a later analysis. Specific HLA alleles were associated with around 18,000 TCR beta sequences at a false discovery rate of 0.05 in a later analysis. The classifier was reported to diagnose cytomegalovirus status with high specificity and sensitivity in both the original and validation cohorts. In a later analysis, TCR association rates were found to vary across HLA loci, with the most associated TCRs seen for DRB1 alleles and the fewest for HLA-C alleles. Most TCR sequences were seen in very few donors, while some public TCRs were found in many individuals. Sequencing depth was assumed to be roughly uniform across donors in the presence/absence analyses, though that assumption may not hold. According to a later analysis, most CMV-associated TCR beta chains appeared to be HLA-restricted, and the HLA associations seemed to be driven largely by CMV exposure. Some IMGT-functional V segments, including TRBV6-2 and TRBV6-3, could not be told apart with the 87-base-pair reads, so those segments were excluded. A group of highly shared sequence variants was considered likely to be a technical artifact of the sequencing pipeline. Because counts were too low, seventeen rarely observed V segments, including chromosome 9 orphons, were left out of the earlier analysis of approximately 580 of the donors. The only immune exposure information available for the cohort was CMV serostatus. In an earlier analysis of some 500 of the donors, most TCR beta V segments were observed in productive rearrangements about 90% or about 30% of the time, broadly matching IMGT annotations. In a later analysis, HLA-associated TCR beta chains showed more clonal expansion and lower generation probabilities than non-associated chains that were equally common. Because HLA typing was missing for some donors at each locus, association tests included only the typed subset. In a later genetic analysis, a missense DCLRE1C variant was associated with V-gene and J-gene trimming of TCR beta chains, and the association was replicated in an independent cohort. Linkage disequilibrium might explain the correlated functional status among segregating V segments, but an unknown experimental factor could not be excluded. In this cohort, only TCR beta chains were sequenced, and detectable features were limited by the absence of alpha or paired-chain data.

Libraries were built with the immunoSEQ multiplex PCR assay. The multiplex PCR relied on a mix of 60 forward primers for TCR Vbeta segments and 13 reverse primers for TCR Jbeta segments. The CDR3 region of rearranged TCR beta genes was amplified from genomic DNA with a multiplex PCR assay. Amplified TCR beta libraries were sequenced as 87-base-pair reads on the Illumina HiSeq System. Per the source publication's procedure: Across the 700 or so repertoires, a later analysis counted approximately 83 million unique TCR beta chains, around 11 million of which were shared by at least two donors. Raw reads were error-corrected and collapsed into unique sequences with a nearest-neighbor algorithm that merged closely related sequences to remove PCR and sequencing errors. Alignment of CDR3 sequences to IMGT reference sequences was used to assign V, D and J gene segments. For a sequence to be retained, a match of at least six nucleotides to both a V gene segment and a J gene segment was required. A rearrangement was called productive if the CDR3 had no stop codons and remained in frame with V and J, and every other rearrangement was called non-productive. Following IMGT convention, CDR3 was defined as the stretch from the second conserved V-encoded cysteine to the conserved J-encoded phenylalanine. The earlier analysis of roughly 590 of the donors excluded any sequence lacking an unambiguous match to a single V gene segment. An earlier analysis of about 590 of the donors classified V segments as functional when productive rearrangements were above 56.7% and as segregating when the standard deviation between donors was above 5%. To diagnose cytomegalovirus status from the catalog of TCR beta chain sequences, a statistical classification framework was built. V and J gene assignment, in a later analysis, came from comparing TCR nucleotide sequences with IMGT/GENE-DB human TR gene sequences. In a later analysis, CDR3 sequences and most-parsimonious VDJ recombination scenarios were assigned using the TCRdist pipeline. In a later analysis, every TCR beta chain was defined by the combination of its CDR3 amino acid sequence and its V-gene family, and reads without a unique V-gene family were dropped. In a later analysis, a few hundred highly shared, low-generation-probability nucleotide sequences were removed to address suspected cross-contamination and a sequencing artifact. In a later analysis, a clonal expansion index for each public chain was calculated from normalized within-repertoire ranks of inferred template counts. In a later analysis, generation probabilities were computed using a VDJ recombination model fitted to out-of-frame rearrangements, and the results were checked against IGoR. Hypergeometric tests were used in a later analysis to score TCR-TCR, TCR-HLA and TCR-CMV co-occurrence, with a repertoire-size bias correction applied to the TCR pairs. False discovery rates were estimated in a later analysis by permuting HLA or CMV assignments 20 times. In a later analysis, co-occurring TCRs were grouped using DBSCAN, and TCRdist sequence similarity was added for clustering within HLA-allele-positive subsets. For co-occurrence clustering, repertoires with fewer than 30,000 or more than 120,000 public chains were excluded, along with five or six repertoires with anomalous nucleotide sharing. Not all clones reach the TCRdb copy of this immuneACCESS table, which keeps in-frame sequences only. Checked studies attribute under half of the gap to unresolved V genes and leave the rest unexplained. The V and J calls and the clone size are those of that table, but D and trimming were determined from the DNA. For this sample there are around 100,000 clones; less than 85% appear just once. The leading ten clones occupy 19% of the sample.

From the cysteine up to the phenylalanine, the CDR3 has a length of 14 residues. Only CDR3 DNA is held: 42 bases, read in frame from base 1. The germline V gene supplies CDR1 MGHRA and CDR2 YSYEKL. Trimming costs V 1 base and J 4 bases, and their ends lie 9 bases apart. The sequence joins TRBV4-1 to TRBJ2-3, and the D gene may be TRBD1, 6 bases matching. Sequencing input: PBMCs. This sequence was found in a woman aged 60-70 years in good health and CMV-seropositive. CDR3 sequence: CASSQAPGADTQYF. The nucleotide sequence is given as TGCGCCAGCAGCCAAGCGCCAGGGGCAGATACGCAGTATTTT.